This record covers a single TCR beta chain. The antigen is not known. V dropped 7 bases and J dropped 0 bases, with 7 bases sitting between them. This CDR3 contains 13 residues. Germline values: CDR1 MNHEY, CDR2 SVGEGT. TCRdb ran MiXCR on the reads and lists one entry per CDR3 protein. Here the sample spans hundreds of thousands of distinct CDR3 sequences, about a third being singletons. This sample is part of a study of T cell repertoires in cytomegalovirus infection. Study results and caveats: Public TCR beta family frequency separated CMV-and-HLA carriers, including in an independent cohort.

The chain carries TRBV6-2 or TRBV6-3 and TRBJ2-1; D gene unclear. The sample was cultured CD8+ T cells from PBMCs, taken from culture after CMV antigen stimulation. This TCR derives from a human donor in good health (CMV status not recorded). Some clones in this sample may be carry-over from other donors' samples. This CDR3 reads CASNAHSYNEQFF. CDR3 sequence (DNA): TGTGCCAGCAACGCGCACTCCTACAATGAGCAGTTCTTC.